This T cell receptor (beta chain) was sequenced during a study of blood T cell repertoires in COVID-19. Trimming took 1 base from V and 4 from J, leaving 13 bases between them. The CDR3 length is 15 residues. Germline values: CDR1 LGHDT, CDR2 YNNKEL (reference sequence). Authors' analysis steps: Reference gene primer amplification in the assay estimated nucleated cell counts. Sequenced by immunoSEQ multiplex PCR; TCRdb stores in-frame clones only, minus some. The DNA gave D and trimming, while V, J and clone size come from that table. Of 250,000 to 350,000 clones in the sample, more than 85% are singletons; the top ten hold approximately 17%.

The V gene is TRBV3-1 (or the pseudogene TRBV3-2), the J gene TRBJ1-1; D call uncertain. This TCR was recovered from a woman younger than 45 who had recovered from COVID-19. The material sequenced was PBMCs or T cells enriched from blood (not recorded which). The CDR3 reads CASSQGFGRGTEAFF. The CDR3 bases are TGTGCCAGCAGCCAAGGATTCGGCCGGGGCACTGAAGCTTTCTTT.